These T cell receptor beta chains were read from a single sample in a study of cytomegalovirus exposure and HLA in healthy donors. Data came from immunoSEQ multiplex PCR; TCRdb stores just in-frame clones and leaves some out. Here the sample spans nearly 110,000 clones, over 75% being singletons. Sequencing used PBMCs. The origin of the receptors is a male donor in good health and CMV-seronegative. Each CDR3 is given with its conserved first and last residue. A D gene is named only where the DNA matches it firmly. Not every row has a clone size; where given, it reads once, few, many or a size class.

TRBJ2-2,.,once,TRBV7-8,CASRKGLSRSGELFF,TGTGCCAGCAGAAAGGGACTGTCCCGTTCCGGGGAGCTGTTTTTT
TRBJ2-5,TRBD2,.,TRBV15,CATSRDRLAGGQETQYF,TGTGCCACCAGCAGAGATCGGCTAGCGGGGGGACAAGAGACCCAGTACTTC
TRBJ1-1,.,.,TRBV4-1,CASSQDPRGTEAFF,TGCGCCAGCAGCCAAGATCCTAGAGGCACTGAAGCTTTCTTT
TRBJ2-7,.,.,TRBV5-1,CASSLVGDEQYF,TGCGCCAGCAGCTTGGTAGGGGACGAGCAGTACTTC
TRBJ1-4,.,.,TRBV2,CASIPGSATNEKLFF,TGTGCCAGCATTCCAGGATCTGCAACTAATGAAAAACTGTTTTTT
TRBJ2-7,TRBD2,.,TRBV2,CASRPGLAGYEQYF,TGTGCCAGCAGGCCGGGACTAGCGGGATACGAGCAGTACTTC
TRBJ2-3,TRBD2,few,TRBV4-1,CASSITGTSADTQYF,TGCGCCAGCAGCATAACGGGGACTAGCGCCGATACGCAGTATTTT
TRBJ1-5,.,.,TRBV2,CASRTANQPQHF,TGTGCCAGCAGGACTGCCAATCAGCCCCAGCATTTT
TRBJ2-3,.,.,TRBV4-1,CASSPFHSRGADTQYF,TGCGCCAGCAGCCCATTCCACTCCCGGGGTGCAGATACGCAGTATTTT
TRBJ2-1,TRBD2,.,TRBV5-4,CASSFGLAGGNEQFF,TGTGCCAGCAGTTTTGGACTAGCGGGAGGAAATGAGCAGTTCTTC
TRBJ1-5,.,.,TRBV6-1,CASSAQANNQPQHF,TGTGCCAGCAGTGCCCAGGCTAACAATCAGCCCCAGCATTTT
TRBJ2-1,.,once,TRBV30,CAWSGSSYNEQFF,TGTGCCTGGAGCGGGAGCTCCTACAATGAGCAGTTCTTC
TRBJ2-5,TRBD1,.,TRBV19,CASSFRQGGETQYF,TGTGCCAGTAGTTTCAGACAGGGGGGGGAGACCCAGTACTTC
TRBJ2-2,.,.,TRBV12-5,CASGSTQGRSGELFF,TGTGCTAGTGGTTCGACTCAGGGTCGAAGCGGGGAGCTGTTTTTT
TRBJ2-1,TRBD2,.,TRBV18,CASAATSGKSYNEQFF,TGTGCCAGCGCAGCGACTAGCGGGAAGTCCTACAATGAGCAGTTCTTC
TRBJ2-3,TRBD2,.,TRBV4-1,CASSQASGRAATDTQYF,TGCGCCAGCAGCCAGGCTAGCGGGAGGGCCGCAACAGATACGCAGTATTTT
TRBJ2-4,.,once,TRBV6-1,CASSLTGSNIQYF,TGTGCCAGCAGCCTAACGGGTTCTAACATTCAGTACTTC
TRBJ2-7,TRBD1,.,TRBV30,CAWSAGDRGNEQYF,TGTGCCTGGAGTGCCGGCGACAGGGGGAACGAGCAGTACTTC
TRBJ1-2,TRBD1,few,TRBV11-2,CASSLAGQGASYGYTF,TGTGCCAGCAGCTTAGCAGGACAGGGTGCCTCCTATGGCTACACCTTC
TRBJ1-2,.,.,TRBV7-6,CASSLSSLGAYGYTF,TGTGCCAGCAGCTTATCCTCGTTAGGGGCCTATGGCTACACCTTC
TRBJ2-5,TRBD1,.,TRBV7-2,CASSYSLRGQGEKAQYF,TGTGCCAGCAGCTATTCCCTCCGGGGACAGGGAGAAAAAGCCCAGTACTTC
TRBJ1-1,.,.,TRBV6-5,CASSYGGTNTEAFF,TGTGCCAGCAGTTACGGGGGGACGAACACTGAAGCTTTCTTT
TRBJ2-3,TRBD2,few,TRBV9,CASSVEGGRTDTQYF,TGTGCCAGCAGCGTAGAGGGCGGGAGAACAGATACGCAGTATTTT
TRBJ2-1,.,.,TRBV7-2,CASSLSEGREQFF,TGTGCCAGCAGCTTATCGGAGGGGCGGGAGCAGTTCTTC
TRBJ2-5,TRBD2,.,TRBV4-2,CASSQEQLAKETQYF,TGTGCCAGCAGCCAAGAGCAACTAGCGAAGGAGACCCAGTACTTC
TRBJ1-1,.,.,TRBV7-9,CASSLGRAWTNTEAFF,TGTGCCAGCAGCTTGGGGAGGGCCTGGACGAACACTGAAGCTTTCTTT
TRBJ2-7,TRBD2,once,TRBV28,CASGEASGSYEQYF,TGTGCCAGCGGGGAGGCTAGCGGCTCCTACGAGCAGTACTTC
TRBJ2-7,.,few,TRBV19,CASSTGASGYEQYF,TGTGCCAGTAGTACAGGGGCTAGCGGCTACGAGCAGTACTTC
TRBJ2-5,.,.,TRBV5-1,CASTARDSSETQYF,TGCGCCAGCACCGCTCGTGACAGTTCTGAGACCCAGTACTTC
TRBJ2-7,.,.,TRBV29-1,CSRLCGCREVYEQYF,TGCAGCCGTCTGTGTGGATGTAGGGAGGTTTACGAGCAGTACTTC
TRBJ1-1,.,.,TRBV7-2,CASSLGAGTEAFF,TGTGCCAGCAGCTTAGGGGCTGGCACTGAAGCTTTCTTT
TRBJ1-1,.,few,TRBV4-1,CASSQGGEAFF,TGCGCCAGCAGCCAGGGAGGTGAAGCTTTCTTT
TRBJ1-2,TRBD1,.,TRBV5-4,CASSEGSGQGLIGYGYTF,TGTGCCAGCAGCGAAGGGTCAGGACAGGGACTTATTGGCTATGGCTACACCTTC
TRBJ2-2,TRBD2,.,TRBV6-5,CASRLAGVKGGELFF,TGTGCCAGCAGACTAGCGGGAGTTAAGGGCGGGGAGCTGTTTTTT
TRBJ2-3,.,.,TRBV6-1,CASSKYEDTQYF,TGTGCCAGCAGTAAATACGAGGATACGCAGTATTTT
TRBJ2-7,TRBD2,.,TRBV6-8,CASSPPGTSVNEQYF,TGTGCCAGCAGTCCTCCCGGGACTAGCGTAAACGAGCAGTACTTC
TRBJ2-7,.,.,TRBV10-1,CASSESRAPLYEQYF,TGCGCCAGCAGTGAGTCGAGGGCCCCTCTCTACGAGCAGTACTTC
TRBJ1-2,.,.,TRBV2,CASSEITGYGYTF,TGTGCCAGCAGTGAAATAACAGGATATGGCTACACCTTC
TRBJ1-2,.,.,TRBV27,CASSLTANYGYTF,TGTGCCAGCAGTTTAACAGCAAACTATGGCTACACCTTC
TRBJ2-7,TRBD2,.,TRBV29-1,CSVAEAGVYYEQYF,TGCAGCGTTGCCGAAGCGGGAGTTTACTACGAGCAGTACTTC
TRBJ1-2,.,once,TRBV7-9,CASSLSDYGYTF,TGTGCCAGCAGCTTATCCGACTATGGCTACACCTTC
TRBJ2-1,TRBD2,.,TRBV27,CASSSPGLAYNEQFF,TGTGCCAGCAGTTCCCCGGGACTAGCTTACAATGAGCAGTTCTTC
TRBJ2-5,.,.,TRBV27,CASLGAGETQYF,TGTGCCAGCCTGGGGGCGGGAGAGACCCAGTACTTC
TRBJ2-7,.,once,TRBV2,CASQFRGSSYEQYF,TGTGCCAGCCAATTCCGGGGGAGTTCCTACGAGCAGTACTTC
TRBJ2-5,TRBD2,.,TRBV9,CASSVSGRAMSEETQYF,TGTGCCAGCAGCGTTAGCGGGAGGGCCATGTCTGAGGAGACCCAGTACTTC
TRBJ1-1,TRBD1,.,TRBV28,CASSSTDREAFF,TGTGCCAGCAGTTCGACGGACAGGGAAGCTTTCTTT
TRBJ1-1,.,few,TRBV6-5,CASSYTPGTEAFF,TGTGCCAGCAGTTACACCCCGGGGACTGAAGCTTTCTTT
TRBJ1-1,.,.,TRBV20-1,CSASYRVQAFF,TGCAGTGCTAGCTACAGGGTGCAAGCTTTCTTT
TRBJ2-1,.,.,TRBV4-1,CASSQILGGSYNEQFF,TGCGCCAGCAGCCAAATCTTGGGAGGATCCTACAATGAGCAGTTCTTC
TRBJ2-2,TRBD1,few,TRBV12-5,CASGLVQGASGELFF,TGTGCTAGTGGTTTGGTACAGGGGGCGTCCGGGGAGCTGTTTTTT
TRBJ2-7,TRBD2,.,TRBV10-1,CASSALTGTSGSRAYEQYF,TGCGCCAGCAGTGCCCTAACCGGGACTAGCGGGAGTAGGGCCTACGAGCAGTACTTC
TRBJ1-2,TRBD1,.,TRBV6-1,CASSATGEVYGYTF,TGTGCCAGCAGCGCGACAGGGGAGGTCTATGGCTACACCTTC
TRBJ2-5,TRBD2,.,TRBV28,CASSFASGRAGLGETQYF,TGTGCCAGCAGTTTCGCTAGCGGGAGGGCCGGGTTGGGAGAGACCCAGTACTTC
TRBJ2-7,TRBD1,once,TRBV4-2,CASSLQGHDYEQYF,TGTGCCAGCAGCCTACAGGGGCACGACTACGAGCAGTACTTC
TRBJ2-1,.,.,TRBV4-1,CASSQEAGETYNEQFF,TGCGCCAGCAGCCAAGAAGCGGGCGAAACCTACAATGAGCAGTTCTTC
TRBJ2-7,.,.,TRBV7-8,CASSHGGESYEQYF,TGTGCCAGCAGCCACGGTGGTGAGAGCTACGAGCAGTACTTC
TRBJ1-2,.,once,TRBV30,CAWTYRSGDGYTF,TGTGCCTGGACTTACAGAAGCGGGGACGGCTACACCTTC
TRBJ2-1,TRBD1,once,TRBV5-1,CASSLLGTGSSYNEQFF,TGCGCCAGCAGCTTGCTTGGGACAGGTTCTTCCTACAATGAGCAGTTCTTC
TRBJ2-7,TRBD1,.,TRBV7-6,CASSIGTGWVEQYF,TGTGCCAGCAGCATCGGGACAGGTTGGGTCGAGCAGTACTTC
TRBJ2-2,.,.,TRBV6-4,CASSSRTEGELFF,TGTGCCAGCAGCTCCCGGACAGAGGGGGAGCTGTTTTTT